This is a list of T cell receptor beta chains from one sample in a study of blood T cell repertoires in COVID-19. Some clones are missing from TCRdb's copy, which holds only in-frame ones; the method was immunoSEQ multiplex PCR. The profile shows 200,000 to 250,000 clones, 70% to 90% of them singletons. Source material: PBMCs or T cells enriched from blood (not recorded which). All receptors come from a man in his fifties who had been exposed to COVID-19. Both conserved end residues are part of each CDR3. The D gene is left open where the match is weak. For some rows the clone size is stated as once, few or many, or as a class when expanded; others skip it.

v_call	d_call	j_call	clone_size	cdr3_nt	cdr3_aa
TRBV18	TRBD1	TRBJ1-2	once	TGTGCCAGCTCCCGCCGGGACAGGGTCTATGGCTACACCTTC	CASSRRDRVYGYTF
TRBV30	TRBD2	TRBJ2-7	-	TGTGCCTGGGGGTCCTGGGGGGGTCGAGGATCTTCGGGCGAGCAGTACTTC	CAWGSWGGRGSSGEQYF
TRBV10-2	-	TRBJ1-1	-	TGCGCCAGCAGTGAGCCGGGAATGAACACTGAAGCTTTCTTT	CASSEPGMNTEAFF
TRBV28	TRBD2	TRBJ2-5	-	TGTGCCAGCAGTCCTTCGGGGGGGTTCCAAGAGACCCAGTACTTC	CASSPSGGFQETQYF
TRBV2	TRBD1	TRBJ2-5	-	TGTGCCAGCAGAATCCAAGACAGGGACCGGCAAGAGACCCAGTACTTC	CASRIQDRDRQETQYF
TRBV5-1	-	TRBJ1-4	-	TGCGCCAGCAGCTCCGGGATAATGGAGGAAAAACTGTTTTTT	CASSSGIMEEKLFF
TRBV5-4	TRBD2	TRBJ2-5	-	TGTGCCAGCAGCCAAGCGGGAGGGCGGGAGACCCAGTACTTC	CASSQAGGRETQYF
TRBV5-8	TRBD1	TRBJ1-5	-	TGTGCCAGCAGACAGGGGGAGTTTTATAGCAATCAGCCCCAGCATTTT	CASRQGEFYSNQPQHF
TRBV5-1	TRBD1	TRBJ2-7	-	TGCGCCAGCAGTTGGACAGGGGGAGGCGAGCAGTACTTC	CASSWTGGGEQYF
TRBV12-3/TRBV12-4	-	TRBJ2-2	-	TGTGCCAGCCTCAAACAAATTCACGGGGAGCTGTTTTTT	CASLKQIHGELFF
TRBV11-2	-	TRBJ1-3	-	TGTGCCAGCAGCCGAACAGGGTCTGGAAACACCATATATTTT	CASSRTGSGNTIYF
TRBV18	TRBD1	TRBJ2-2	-	TGTGCCAGCTCACCACTGGACAGGGGGAACACCGGGGAGCTGTTTTTT	CASSPLDRGNTGELFF
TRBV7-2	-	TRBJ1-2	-	TGTGCCAGCAGCTTAGGTGGAGGGACCGGTAATACCTTC	CASSLGGGTGNTF
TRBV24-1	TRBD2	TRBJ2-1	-	TGTGCCACCAGTGACTCTAGCGGGAGGGAGTACAATGAGCAGTTCTTC	CATSDSSGREYNEQFF
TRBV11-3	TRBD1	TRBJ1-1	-	TGTGCCAGCAGCCCGGGGACAGGGGGCGAAGCTTTCTTT	CASSPGTGGEAFF
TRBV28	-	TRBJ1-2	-	TGTGCCAGCCTTTTTTCTGGACCCGGGGACTATGGCTACACCTTC	CASLFSGPGDYGYTF
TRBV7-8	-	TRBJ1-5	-	TGTGCCAGCAGCCCAGGGATCAATCAGCCCCAGCATTTT	CASSPGINQPQHF
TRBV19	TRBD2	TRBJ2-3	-	TGTGCCATTGCTGCTAGCGGGGTGAGCACAGATACGCAGTATTTT	CAIAASGVSTDTQYF
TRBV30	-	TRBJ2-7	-	TGTGCCTGGAGTCCCCAGGGCTACGAGCAGTACTTC	CAWSPQGYEQYF
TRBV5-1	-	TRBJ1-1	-	TGCGCCAGCAGCATTTTTAACCGGGGGGCCATGAACACTGAAGCTTTCTTT	CASSIFNRGAMNTEAFF
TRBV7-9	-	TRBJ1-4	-	TGTGCCAGCAGCGACCGTCCGGGGGGCGAACTGTTTTTT	CASSDRPGGELFF
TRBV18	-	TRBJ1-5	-	TGTGCCAGCTCACCACCGGATTGGTCGGGGGGAGATCAGCCCCAGCATTTT	CASSPPDWSGGDQPQHF
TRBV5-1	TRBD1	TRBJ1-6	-	TGCGCCAGCAGCCTTAGGACAGGCGGCAATAATTCACCCCTCCACTTT	CASSLRTGGNNSPLHF
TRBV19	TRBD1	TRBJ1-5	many	TGTGCCAGTAGTATCTTGGTTGTGGGACAGGGGGCCTTACGCAATCAGCCCCAGCATTTT	CASSILVVGQGALRNQPQHF
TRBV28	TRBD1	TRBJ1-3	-	TGTGCCAGCAGTTTACCACTAGGGACAGGAGGAAACACCATATATTTT	CASSLPLGTGGNTIYF
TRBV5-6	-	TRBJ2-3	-	TGTGCCAGCAGCTTAACTAGGAGGAGCACAGATACGCAGTATTTT	CASSLTRRSTDTQYF
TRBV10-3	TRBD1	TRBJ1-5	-	TGTGCCATCAGTGCACTGACAGGGAGCAATCAGCCCCAGCATTTT	CAISALTGSNQPQHF
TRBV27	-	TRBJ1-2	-	TGTGCCAGCAGCCCAAACGGGGGACATGGCTACACCTTC	CASSPNGGHGYTF
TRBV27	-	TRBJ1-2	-	TGTGCCAGCAGTTTCGACAGGTTCTATGGCTACACCTTC	CASSFDRFYGYTF
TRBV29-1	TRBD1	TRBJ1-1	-	TGCAGCGTTGAACGCACAGGGGGCACTGAAGCTTTCTTT	CSVERTGGTEAFF
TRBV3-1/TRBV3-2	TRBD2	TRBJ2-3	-	TGTGCCAGCAGCACCCGGACTAGCGGGAGTTCAGATACGCAGTATTTT	CASSTRTSGSSDTQYF
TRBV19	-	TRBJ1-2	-	TGTGCCAGTAGTATCGCACAGGGAAACTATGGCTACACCTTC	CASSIAQGNYGYTF
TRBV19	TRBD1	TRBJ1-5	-	TGTGCCAGTAGTAGCCACAGGGGGGAGAGCAATCAGCCCCAGCATTTT	CASSSHRGESNQPQHF
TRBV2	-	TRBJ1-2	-	TGTGCCAGCAGTGCTACGGGTCAATATGGCTACACCTTC	CASSATGQYGYTF
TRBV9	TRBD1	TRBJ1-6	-	TGTGCCAGCAGCGCGACAGGGGATAATTCACCCCTCCACTTT	CASSATGDNSPLHF
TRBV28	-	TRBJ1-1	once	TGTGCCAGCAGTTTATGGAGTGAAGCTTTCTTT	CASSLWSEAFF
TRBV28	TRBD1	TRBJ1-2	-	TGTGCCAGCATAAGGACAGGGGACTATGGCTACACCTTC	CASIRTGDYGYTF
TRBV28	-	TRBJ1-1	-	TGTGCCAGCATCGAAAGTGTAGTGAACACTGAAGCTTTCTTT	CASIESVVNTEAFF
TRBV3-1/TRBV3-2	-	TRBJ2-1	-	TGTGCCAGCAGCCCGATGGCACTAGCAGGCCGCAATGAGCAGTTCTTC	CASSPMALAGRNEQFF
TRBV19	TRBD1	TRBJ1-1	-	TGTGCCAGTATGGTTGGGACAGGGGGCCGAGGGACTGAAGCTTTCTTT	CASMVGTGGRGTEAFF
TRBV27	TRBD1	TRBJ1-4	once	TGTGCCAGCAGTTCTTACAGGGGGCAAGAAAAACTGTTTTTT	CASSSYRGQEKLFF
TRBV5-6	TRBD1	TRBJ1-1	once	TGTGCCAGCAGCCGGCGGGACAGGGGGAACACTGAAGCTTTCTTT	CASSRRDRGNTEAFF
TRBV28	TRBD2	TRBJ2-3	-	TGTGCCAGCAGACCTAGCGGGAGGGTTTATCGGACAGATACGCAGTATTTT	CASRPSGRVYRTDTQYF
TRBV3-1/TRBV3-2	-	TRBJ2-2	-	TGTGCCAGCAGCCAATTAAACACCGGGGAGCTGTTTTTT	CASSQLNTGELFF
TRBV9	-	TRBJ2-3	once	TGTGCCAGCAGCGTAGTCCCGACAGGTCCGCCCGGCACAGATACGCAGTATTTT	CASSVVPTGPPGTDTQYF
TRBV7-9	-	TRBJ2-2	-	TGTGCCAGCAGCTTGGGGAGTCTGAACACCGGGGAGCTGTTTTTT	CASSLGSLNTGELFF
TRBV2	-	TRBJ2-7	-	TGTGCCAGCAGCCGGGACAACTCCTACGAGCAGTACTTC	CASSRDNSYEQYF
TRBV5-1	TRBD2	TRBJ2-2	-	TGCGCCAGCAGCTTTCTAGCGGGGGGAAACACCGGGGAGCTGTTTTTT	CASSFLAGGNTGELFF